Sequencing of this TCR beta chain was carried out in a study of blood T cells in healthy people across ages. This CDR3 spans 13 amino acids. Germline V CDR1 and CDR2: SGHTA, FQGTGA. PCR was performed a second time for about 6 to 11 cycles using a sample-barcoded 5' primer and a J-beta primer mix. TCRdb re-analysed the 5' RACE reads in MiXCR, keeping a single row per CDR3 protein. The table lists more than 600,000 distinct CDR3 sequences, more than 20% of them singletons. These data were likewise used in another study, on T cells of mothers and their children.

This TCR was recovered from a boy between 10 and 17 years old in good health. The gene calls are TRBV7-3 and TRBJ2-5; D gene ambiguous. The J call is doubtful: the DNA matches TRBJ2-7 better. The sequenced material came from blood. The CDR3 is CASSPSSLNEQYF. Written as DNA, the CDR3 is TGTGCCAGCAGCCCTTCGAGCTTAAACGAGCAGTACTTC.